Ten or more counts support the clone carrying this T cell receptor beta chain. The cDNA was synthesized by 5'RACE incorporating 10-nucleotide random UMIs. TCRdb recomputed calls from the 5' RACE reads with MiXCR, one row per CDR3 protein. The table includes roughly 60,000 distinct CDR3 sequences, over 3.5% detected once. The sample belongs to a study of neurological immune-mediated disorders. The CDR3 consists of 17 residues. Trimming cost V 0 bases and J 0 bases, with 15 bases left between them. Germline V gene lookup returns CDR1 SGHRS and CDR2 YFSETQ. The chain carries TRBV5-1 and TRBJ1-1, with D perhaps matching TRBD1 (5 bases). Sample: CD4+ T cells from blood. The clonotype comes from a woman between 40 and 50 years old with multiple sclerosis. The CDR3 bases are TGCGCCAGCAGCTTGGCGGGTCCACAAGGGGTGAACACTGAAGCTTTCTTT. Translated: CASSLAGPQGVNTEAFF.